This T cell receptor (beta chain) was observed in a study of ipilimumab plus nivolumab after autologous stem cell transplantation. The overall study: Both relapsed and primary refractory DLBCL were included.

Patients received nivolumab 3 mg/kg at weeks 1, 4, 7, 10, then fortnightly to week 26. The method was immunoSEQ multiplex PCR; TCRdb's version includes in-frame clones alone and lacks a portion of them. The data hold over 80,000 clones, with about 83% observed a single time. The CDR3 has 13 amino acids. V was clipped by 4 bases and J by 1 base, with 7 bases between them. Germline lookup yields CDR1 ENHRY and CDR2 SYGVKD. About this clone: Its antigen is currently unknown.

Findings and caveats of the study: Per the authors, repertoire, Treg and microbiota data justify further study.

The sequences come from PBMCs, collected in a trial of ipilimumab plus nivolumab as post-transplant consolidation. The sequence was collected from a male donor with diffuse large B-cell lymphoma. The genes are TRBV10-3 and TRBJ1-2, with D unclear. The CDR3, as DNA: TGTGCCATCAGTGTGCGTAGTAACTATGGCTACACCTTC. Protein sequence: CAISVRSNYGYTF.